The next 5 T cell receptor beta chains were all read from a single sample in a study of shared clonotypes between healthy human individuals. The repertoire was sequenced with immunoSEQ multiplex PCR; TCRdb's copy has only in-frame clones and lacks some. The table records about 2.4 million clones, around nine tenths of them present only once. Sequencing was carried out using naive CD4+ T cells sorted from blood. As to subset: CD45RA+ positively selected. Receptors originate from a man in his late teens or twenties in good health.

V is TRBV4-3 and J is TRBJ2-7, with 7 bases aligning to TRBD2. CDR1 and CDR2 (germline): LGHNA, YSLEER. The CDR3 is made up of 17 amino acids. V shed 3 bases, J shed 5 bases, and the junction held 16 bases outside the gene matches. The CDR3 nucleotides read TGCGCCAGCAGCCACTCGAGCTTTTGGGAGGGCCCTCACGAGCAGTACTTC. Protein: CASSHSSFWEGPHEQYF.

V is TRBV6-1 and J is TRBJ2-7; D might be TRBD2 (6 bases). The CDR3 loop spans 14 amino acids. Between the trimmed V and J ends, which lost 5 bases and 5 bases, there was a span of 16 bases. CDR1 is MNHNS, CDR2 SASEGT, per germline. CDR3 residues: CASSPQPGVDEQYF. For the CDR3, the DNA is TGTGCCAGCAGTCCCCAACCGGGAGTGGACGAGCAGTACTTC.

Comment on this clone: The same CDR3 can be traced to other DNA sequences in this sample. The rearrangement links TRBV6-1 to TRBJ2-3; D gene ambiguous. The V gene's germline CDR1 is MNHNS and CDR2 SASEGT. Trimming shortened V by 4 bases and J by 5 bases, and 7 bases separated the two germline ends. This CDR3 contains 12 residues. The CDR3 sequence: CASSVGGDTQYF. The CDR3 DNA reads as TGTGCCAGCAGTGTAGGTGGAGATACGCAGTATTTT.

The chain recombines TRBV7-8 with TRBJ2-1; 12 bases map to TRBD2. Germline V lookup: CDR1 SGHVS, CDR2 FQNEAQ. The ends lost 0 bases at V and 6 bases at J; junction bases unmatched: 9. The CDR3 is 18 residues long. CDR3 sequence (DNA): TGTGCCAGCAGCTTAGCGATGGCTAGCGGGGGGGCTCGCAATGAGCAGTTCTTC. Translation: CASSLAMASGGARNEQFF.

V usage is TRBV10-3 and J usage is TRBJ1-5, with 7 bases identical to TRBD1. The CDR3 is made up of 14 amino acids. J gave up 2 bases and V 10 bases, and 8 bases lay outside the gene matches. The germline gives CDR1 ENHRY, CDR2 SYGVKD. CDR3 sequence (DNA): TGTGCCACCGTACAGGGGCTTGGCAATCAGCCCCAGCATTTT. Encoded protein: CATVQGLGNQPQHF.